This section outlines one T cell receptor (beta chain) sequence together with its context. What it binds is not known. This sample was included in a study of CD8 T cells in ankylosing spondylitis. Findings of the study overall: Reportedly, matched ankylosing spondylitis synovial fluid was significantly enriched for disease-linked clones. Among TCR beta sequences, a motif of eight highly homologous variants appeared characteristic of ankylosing spondylitis blood. Reactive arthritis synovial fluid and blood were previously reported to contain some motif variants.

With molecular barcodes, quantitative 5'-RACE was used to make the TCR beta libraries. TCRdb redid the calling of the 5' RACE reads with MiXCR, one entry per CDR3 protein. The sample lists fewer than 500,000 distinct CDR3 sequences; approximately 20% were seen once. The CDR3 covers 14 residues. V lost 6 bases to trimming and J lost 9 bases, with 21 bases between them. Germline V CDR1 and CDR2: SQVTM, ANQGSEA. The chain carries TRBV29-1 and TRBJ2-1; the D gene is possibly TRBD2 (7 bases). This clonotype was obtained from a male donor with ankylosing spondylitis. Sequenced material: blood, either unsorted or a sorted T cell fraction (not recorded which). CDR3 amino acids: CSVPRGANFFEQFF. CDR3 bases: TGCAGCGTGCCTCGGGGGGCCAATTTTTTTGAGCAGTTCTTC.